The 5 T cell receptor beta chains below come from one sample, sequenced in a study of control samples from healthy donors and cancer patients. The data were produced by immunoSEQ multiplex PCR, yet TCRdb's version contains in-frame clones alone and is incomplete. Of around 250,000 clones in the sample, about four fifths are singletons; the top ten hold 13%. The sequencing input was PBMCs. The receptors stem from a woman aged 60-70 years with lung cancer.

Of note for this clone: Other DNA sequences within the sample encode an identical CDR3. CDR3 bases: TGTGCCAGCAGCGTAGCTAGCTCCTATAATTCACCCCTCCACTTT. Translating gives CASSVASSYNSPLHF. The V gene is TRBV9, the J gene TRBJ1-6; no clear D. Trimming stripped 0 bases from V and 0 bases from J, with 4 bases between. The CDR3 is made up of 15 amino acids. The germline CDR1 and CDR2 sequences are SGDLS and YYNGEE.

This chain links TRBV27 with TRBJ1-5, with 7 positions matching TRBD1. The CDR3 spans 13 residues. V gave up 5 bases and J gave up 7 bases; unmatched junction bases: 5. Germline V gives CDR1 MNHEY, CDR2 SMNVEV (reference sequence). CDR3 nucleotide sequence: TGTGCCAGCAGTATAGACAGGGTGCAGCCCCAGCATTTT. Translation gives CASSIDRVQPQHF.

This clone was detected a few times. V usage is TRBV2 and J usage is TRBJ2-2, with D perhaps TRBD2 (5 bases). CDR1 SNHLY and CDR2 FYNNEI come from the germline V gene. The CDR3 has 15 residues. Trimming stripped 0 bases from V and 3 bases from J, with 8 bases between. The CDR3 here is CASSEAGSDTGELFF. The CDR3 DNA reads TGTGCCAGCAGTGAAGCGGGTAGCGACACCGGGGAGCTGTTTTTT.

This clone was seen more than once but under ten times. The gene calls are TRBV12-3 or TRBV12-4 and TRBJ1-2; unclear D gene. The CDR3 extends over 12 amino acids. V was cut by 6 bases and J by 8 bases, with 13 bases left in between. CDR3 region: CASSPGGNGYTF. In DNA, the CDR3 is TGTGCCAGCAGCCCAGGAGGGAACGGCTACACCTTC.

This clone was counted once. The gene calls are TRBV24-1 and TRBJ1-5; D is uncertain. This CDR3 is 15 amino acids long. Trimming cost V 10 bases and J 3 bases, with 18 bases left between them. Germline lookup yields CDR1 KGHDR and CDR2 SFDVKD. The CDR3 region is CATTLTTDFNQPQHF. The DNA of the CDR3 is TGTGCCACAACCCTCACCACAGACTTCAATCAGCCCCAGCATTTT.